This T cell receptor (beta chain) appears in the sequencing data of a study of vaccination and CD4 T cells after COVID-19. The study's findings and limits: Convalescent patients gained a median about 85% of their reactive clones only post-vaccination.

Once obtained from cultured CD4+ T cells, the DNA was sequenced using the Oncomine TCR Beta short-read assay. From the PCR reads, TCRdb called clonotypes with MiXCR, one entry per CDR3 protein. Here the sample spans 8,700 or so distinct CDR3 sequences, 65% to 70% being singletons. The V and J ends lost 6 bases and 1 base, in that order; junction bases with no gene match: 6. The CDR3 has 16 amino acids. From germline, CDR1 is DFQATT and CDR2 SNEGSKA (reference sequence). Described treatment: roughly 10-day PBMC culture with coronavirus spike peptide pools or control peptides (ViraFEST assay). Of note for this clonotype: Its antigen is unidentified.

Sequencing was performed on CD4+ T cells from blood, cultured in vitro, taken before SARS-CoV-2 vaccination. The clonotype was recovered from a human donor who had recovered from COVID-19. The J gene is TRBJ2-6, the V gene TRBV20-1; 10 bases fit TRBD1. The CDR3 bases are TGCAGTGCATCGACAGGGGGCTCGTCTGGGGCCAACGTCCTGACTTTC. Amino acids: CSASTGGSSGANVLTF.